These T cell receptor beta chains were read from a single sample in a study of blood T cell repertoires in COVID-19. The assay was immunoSEQ multiplex PCR, and TCRdb's table has in-frame clones only and misses some. The sample records over 90,000 clones, approximately 89% being singletons. The sequenced sample was peripheral blood. The receptors stem from a woman at least 80 years old in a cohort sampled during active COVID-19. Each CDR3 is given with its conserved first and last residue. A D gene is named only where the DNA matches it firmly. Clone size is stated in some rows and not others, as once, few, many or a class when expanded.

j_gene,abundance,len,v_gene,d_gene,CDR3aa,CDR3nt
TRBJ1-1,NA,13,TRBV5-5,NA,CASSPRTLTEAFF,TGTGCCAGCAGCCCGCGGACACTCACTGAAGCTTTCTTT
TRBJ1-3,NA,13,TRBV6-5,NA,CASSDRSGNTIYF,TGTGCCAGCAGCGACAGGTCTGGAAACACCATATATTTT
TRBJ1-1,NA,14,TRBV19,NA,CASSIGQMNTEAFF,TGTGCCAGTAGTATAGGACAGATGAACACTGAAGCTTTCTTT
TRBJ2-5,NA,15,TRBV11-2,TRBD2,CASSYRLAGAETQYF,TGTGCCAGCAGCTATAGACTAGCGGGTGCGGAGACCCAGTACTTC
TRBJ1-1,NA,13,TRBV6-5,NA,CASSYGQVGEAFF,TGTGCCAGCAGTTACGGGCAGGTGGGTGAAGCTTTCTTT
TRBJ2-7,few,14,TRBV19,TRBD1,CASRTGQGAYEQYF,TGTGCCAGTAGAACGGGACAGGGGGCCTACGAGCAGTACTTC
TRBJ2-7,few,15,TRBV7-2,TRBD2,CASSNSGVSSYEQYF,TGTGCCAGCAGCAATAGCGGGGTTAGCTCCTACGAGCAGTACTTC
TRBJ2-1,NA,15,TRBV9,TRBD1,CASRSGTGVMNEQFF,TGTGCCAGCCGGTCCGGGACAGGGGTGATGAATGAGCAGTTCTTC
TRBJ2-1,NA,14,TRBV7-9,TRBD2,CASSFATSGNEQFF,TGTGCCAGCAGCTTCGCTACTAGCGGGAATGAGCAGTTCTTC
TRBJ2-2,few,15,TRBV28,TRBD2,CASSLGRGWTGELFF,TGTGCCAGCAGTTTGGGGAGGGGATGGACCGGGGAGCTGTTTTTT
TRBJ2-1,once,16,TRBV7-2,TRBD2,CASSLIAGVTYNEQFF,TGTGCCAGCAGCTTAATAGCGGGGGTGACCTACAATGAGCAGTTCTTC